This TCR beta chain was sequenced for a study of blood T cell repertoires in COVID-19. TCRdb keeps only in-frame clones here, not all; method: immunoSEQ multiplex PCR. The sample contains under 65,000 clones, approximately 87% of which appear only once. The CDR3 runs to 14 residues. Per germline, CDR1 SGHTA and CDR2 FQGNSA. With 2 bases removed from V and 5 bases from J, the gap between germline ends came to 10 bases. This chain connects TRBV7-2 to TRBJ2-1; D is unresolved. The sequence was obtained from a woman in her sixties or seventies with COVID-19, enrolled during active disease. Source material: peripheral blood. In DNA, the CDR3 is TGTGCCAGCAGCTTATTAGAAGAAAACAATGAGCAGTTCTTC. Its protein is CASSLLEENNEQFF. The full variable domain, rest sourced from reference TRBV7-2 and TRBJ2-1, is GAGVSQSPSNKVTEKGKDVELRCDPISGHTALYWYRQSLGQGLEFLIYFQGNSAPDKSGLPSDRFSAERTGGSVSTLTIQRTQQEDSAVYLCASSLLEENNEQFFGPGTRLTVL.